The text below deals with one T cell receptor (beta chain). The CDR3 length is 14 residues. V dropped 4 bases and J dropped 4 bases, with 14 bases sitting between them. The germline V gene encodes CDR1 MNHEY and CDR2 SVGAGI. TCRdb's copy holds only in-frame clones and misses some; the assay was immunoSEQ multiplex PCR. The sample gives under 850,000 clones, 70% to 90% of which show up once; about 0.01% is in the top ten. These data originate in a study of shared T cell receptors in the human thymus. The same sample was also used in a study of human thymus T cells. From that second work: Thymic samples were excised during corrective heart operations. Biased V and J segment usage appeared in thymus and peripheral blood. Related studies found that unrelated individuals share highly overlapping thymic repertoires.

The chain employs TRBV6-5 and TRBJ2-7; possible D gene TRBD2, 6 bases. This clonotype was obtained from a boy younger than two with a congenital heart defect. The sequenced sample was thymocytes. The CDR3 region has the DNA TGTGCCAGCAGTTCTCCGACTAGGACGTACGAGCAGTACTTC. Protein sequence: CASSSPTRTYEQYF.